These T cell receptor beta chains were read from a single sample in a study of naive and memory T cell subsets. MiXCR, run by TCRdb on the UMI-ligation and nested PCR reads, gives a single entry per CDR3 protein. The table has over 80,000 distinct CDR3 sequences, about 11% seen once; the top ten hold just over 0.13%. Sequenced: naive CD4+ T cells from blood. The source is a human donor in good health. CDR3s include the opening cysteine and the closing phenylalanine or tryptophan. The order of the fields is V gene, clone size, D gene, J gene, CDR3 protein, CDR3 DNA. D genes are given only for firm matches. Size tells how often a clone was seen (once, few, many) or the class of an expanded clone, and some rows leave it out.

>TRBV18|few|TRBD2|TRBJ2-2
CASSPRTSGTNTGELFF
TGTGCCAGCTCACCTCGGACTAGCGGGACGAACACCGGGGAGCTGTTTTTT
>TRBV5-1|-|TRBD2|TRBJ2-7
CASRPSGASGRDYEQYF
TGCGCCAGCAGACCGTCCGGGGCTAGCGGGAGAGACTACGAGCAGTACTTC
>TRBV3-1|many|TRBD1|TRBJ2-1
CASSPFRQGKGNEQFF
TGTGCCAGCAGCCCATTTCGACAGGGGAAAGGGAATGAGCAGTTCTTC
>TRBV4-3|-|-|TRBJ2-3
CASSTTGPPADTQYF
TGCGCCAGCAGCACAACCGGTCCCCCCGCGGATACGCAGTATTTT
>TRBV18|many|-|TRBJ2-4
CASSPGPPPKNIQYF
TGTGCCAGCTCACCAGGACCACCGCCCAAAAACATTCAGTACTTC
>TRBV12-3/TRBV12-4|many|-|TRBJ2-7
CASSLGHEQYF
TGTGCCAGCTCACTGGGCCACGAGCAGTACTTC
>TRBV7-9|-|-|TRBJ1-5
CASSLRDPGPQHF
TGTGCCAGCAGCTTACGGGATCCAGGGCCCCAGCATTTT
>TRBV12-3/TRBV12-4|-|-|TRBJ1-1
CASSPTLNTEAFF
TGTGCCAGCAGTCCGACCCTTAACACTGAAGCTTTCTTT
>TRBV19|once|TRBD2|TRBJ2-7
CASSIEPLAGASYEQYF
TGTGCCAGTAGTATAGAGCCACTAGCGGGAGCGTCCTACGAGCAGTACTTC
>TRBV20-1|-|-|TRBJ1-4
CSASSSTGEKLFF
TGCAGTGCTAGCTCCAGCACGGGTGAAAAACTGTTTTTT